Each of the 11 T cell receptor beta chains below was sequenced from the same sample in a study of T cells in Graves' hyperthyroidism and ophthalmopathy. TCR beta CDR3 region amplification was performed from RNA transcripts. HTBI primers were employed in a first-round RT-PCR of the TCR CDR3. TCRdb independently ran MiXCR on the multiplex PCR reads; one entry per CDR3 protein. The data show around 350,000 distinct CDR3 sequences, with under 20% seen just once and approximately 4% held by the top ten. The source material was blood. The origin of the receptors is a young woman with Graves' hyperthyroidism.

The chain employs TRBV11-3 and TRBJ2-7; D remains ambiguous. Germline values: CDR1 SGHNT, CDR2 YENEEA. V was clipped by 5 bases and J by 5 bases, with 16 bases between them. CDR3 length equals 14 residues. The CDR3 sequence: CASSLNRRVDEQYF. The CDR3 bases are TGTGCCAGCAGCCTCAATCGTCGGGTAGACGAGCAGTACTTC. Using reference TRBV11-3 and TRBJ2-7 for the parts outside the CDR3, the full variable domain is EAGVVQSPRYKIIEKKQPVAFWCNPISGHNTLYWYLQNLGQGPELLIRYENEEAVDDSQLPKDRFSAERLKGVDSTLKIQPAELGDSAVYLCASSLNRRVDEQYFGPGTRLTVT.

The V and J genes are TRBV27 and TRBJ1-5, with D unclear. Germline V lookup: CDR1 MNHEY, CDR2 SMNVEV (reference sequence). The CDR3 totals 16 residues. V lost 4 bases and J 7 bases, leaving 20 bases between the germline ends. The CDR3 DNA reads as TGTGCCAGCAGTTCCCTCGCCCGGACGGGCAGCCAGCCCCAGCATTTT. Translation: CASSSLARTGSQPQHF.

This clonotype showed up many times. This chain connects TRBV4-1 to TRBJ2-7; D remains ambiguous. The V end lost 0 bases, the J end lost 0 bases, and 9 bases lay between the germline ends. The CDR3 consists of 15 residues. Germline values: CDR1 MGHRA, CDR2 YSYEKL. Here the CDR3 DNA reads TGCGCCAGCAGCCAAGATCAGGCCGGCTCCTACGAGCAGTACTTC. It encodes CASSQDQAGSYEQYF.

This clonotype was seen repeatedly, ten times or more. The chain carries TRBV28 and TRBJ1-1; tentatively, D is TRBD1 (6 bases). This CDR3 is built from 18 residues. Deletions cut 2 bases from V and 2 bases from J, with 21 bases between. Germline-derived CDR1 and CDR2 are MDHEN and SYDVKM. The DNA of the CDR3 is TGTGCCAGCAGTTTAGAGCTGATCCTTGGACAGCTAAACACTGAAGCTTTCTTT. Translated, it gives CASSLELILGQLNTEAFF.

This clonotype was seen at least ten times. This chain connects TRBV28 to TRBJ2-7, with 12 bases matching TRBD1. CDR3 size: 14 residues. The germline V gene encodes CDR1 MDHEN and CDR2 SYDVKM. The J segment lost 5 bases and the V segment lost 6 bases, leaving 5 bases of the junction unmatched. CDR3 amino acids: CASSRDRGQDEQYF. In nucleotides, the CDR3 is TGTGCCAGCAGCCGGGACAGGGGGCAGGACGAGCAGTACTTC.

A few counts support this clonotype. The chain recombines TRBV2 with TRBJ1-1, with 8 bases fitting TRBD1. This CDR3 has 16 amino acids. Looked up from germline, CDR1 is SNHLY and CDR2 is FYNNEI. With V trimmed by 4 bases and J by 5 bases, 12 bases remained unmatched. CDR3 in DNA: TGTGCCAGCAGTGTCCCGCTCGACAGGGGAAGAACTGAAGCTTTCTTT. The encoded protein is CASSVPLDRGRTEAFF.

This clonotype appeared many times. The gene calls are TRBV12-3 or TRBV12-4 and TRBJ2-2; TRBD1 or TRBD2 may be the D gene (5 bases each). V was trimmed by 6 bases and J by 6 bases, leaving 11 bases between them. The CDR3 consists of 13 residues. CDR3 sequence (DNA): TGTGCCAGCAGGCATGGGGGTTCCGGGGAGCTGTTTTTT. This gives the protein CASRHGGSGELFF.

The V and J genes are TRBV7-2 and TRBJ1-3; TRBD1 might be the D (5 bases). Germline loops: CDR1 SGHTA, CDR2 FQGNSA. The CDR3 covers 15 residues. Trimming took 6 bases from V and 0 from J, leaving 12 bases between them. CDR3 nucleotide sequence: TGTGCCAGCAGGAGGGACCTTAGCTCTGGAAACACCATATATTTT. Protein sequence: CASRRDLSSGNTIYF.

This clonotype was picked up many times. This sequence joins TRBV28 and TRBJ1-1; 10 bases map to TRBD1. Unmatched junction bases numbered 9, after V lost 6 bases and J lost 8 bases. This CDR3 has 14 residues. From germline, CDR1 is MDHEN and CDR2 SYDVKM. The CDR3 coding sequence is TGTGCCAGCAGAGCGGACAGGGGGACAACCGAAGCTTTCTTT. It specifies CASRADRGTTEAFF.

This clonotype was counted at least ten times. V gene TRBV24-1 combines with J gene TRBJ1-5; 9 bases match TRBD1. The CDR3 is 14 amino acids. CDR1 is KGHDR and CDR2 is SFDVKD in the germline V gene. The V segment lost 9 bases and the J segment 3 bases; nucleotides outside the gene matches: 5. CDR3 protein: CATGGTGNNQPQHF. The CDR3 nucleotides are TGTGCCACCGGGGGGACAGGGAACAATCAGCCCCAGCATTTT.

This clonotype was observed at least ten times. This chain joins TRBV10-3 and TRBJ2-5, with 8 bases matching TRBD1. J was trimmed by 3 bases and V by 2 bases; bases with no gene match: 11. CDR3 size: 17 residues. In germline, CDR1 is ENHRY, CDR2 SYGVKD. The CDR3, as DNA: TGTGCCATCAGTGAGCCACCAGACCGGACAGGGAAAGAGACCCAGTACTTC. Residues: CAISEPPDRTGKETQYF.